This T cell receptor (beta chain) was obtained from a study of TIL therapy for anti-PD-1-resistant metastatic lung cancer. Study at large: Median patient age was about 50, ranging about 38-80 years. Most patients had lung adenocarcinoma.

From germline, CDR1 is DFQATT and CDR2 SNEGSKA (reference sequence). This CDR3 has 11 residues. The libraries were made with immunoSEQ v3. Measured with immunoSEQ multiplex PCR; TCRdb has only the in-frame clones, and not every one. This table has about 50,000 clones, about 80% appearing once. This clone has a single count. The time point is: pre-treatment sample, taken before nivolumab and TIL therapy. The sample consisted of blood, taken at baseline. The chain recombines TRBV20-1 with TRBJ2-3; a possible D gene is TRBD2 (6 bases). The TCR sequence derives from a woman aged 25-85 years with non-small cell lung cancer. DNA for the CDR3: TGCAGCATAGCGGCAACAGATACGCAGTATTTT. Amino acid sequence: CSIAATDTQYF.